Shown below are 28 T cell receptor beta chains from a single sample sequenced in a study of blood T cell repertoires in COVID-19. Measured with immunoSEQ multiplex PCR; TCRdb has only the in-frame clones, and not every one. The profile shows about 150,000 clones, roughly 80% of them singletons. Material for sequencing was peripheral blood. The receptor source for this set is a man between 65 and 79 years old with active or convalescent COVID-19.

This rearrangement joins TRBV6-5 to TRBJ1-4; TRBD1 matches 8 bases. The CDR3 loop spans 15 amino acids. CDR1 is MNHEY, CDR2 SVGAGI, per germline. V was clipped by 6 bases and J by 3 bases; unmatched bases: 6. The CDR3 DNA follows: TGTGCCAGCAGGCGCAGGGGGCTTGCTAATGAAAAACTGTTTTTT. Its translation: CASRRRGLANEKLFF.

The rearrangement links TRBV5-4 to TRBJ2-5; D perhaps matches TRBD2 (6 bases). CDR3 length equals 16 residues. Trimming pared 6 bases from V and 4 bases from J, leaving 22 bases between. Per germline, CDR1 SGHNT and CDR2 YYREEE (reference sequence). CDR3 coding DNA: TGTGCCAGCACCCTCGGTGGGGCGGCGGGACGAGAGACCCAGTACTTC. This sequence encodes CASTLGGAAGRETQYF.

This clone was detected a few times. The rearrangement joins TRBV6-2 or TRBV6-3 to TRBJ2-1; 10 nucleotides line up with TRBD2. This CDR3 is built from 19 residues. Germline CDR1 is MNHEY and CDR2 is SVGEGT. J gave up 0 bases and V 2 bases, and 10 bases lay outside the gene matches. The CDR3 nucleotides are TGTGCCAGCAGTTACCCCTTGCCTAGCGGGGGTAACTCCTACAATGAGCAGTTCTTC. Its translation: CASSYPLPSGGNSYNEQFF.

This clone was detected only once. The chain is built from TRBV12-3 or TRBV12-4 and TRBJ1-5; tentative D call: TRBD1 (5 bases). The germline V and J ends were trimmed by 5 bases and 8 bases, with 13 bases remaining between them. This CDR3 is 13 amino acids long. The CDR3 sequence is CASSPDGGEPQHF. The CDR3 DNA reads TGTGCCAGCAGTCCCGACGGGGGTGAGCCCCAGCATTTT.

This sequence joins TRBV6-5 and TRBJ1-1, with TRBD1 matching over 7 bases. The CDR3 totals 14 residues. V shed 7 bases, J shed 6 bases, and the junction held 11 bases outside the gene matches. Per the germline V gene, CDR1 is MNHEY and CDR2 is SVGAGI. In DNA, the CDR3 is TGTGCCAGCAAAATACGTCAGGGGGTCCCTGAAGCTTTCTTT. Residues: CASKIRQGVPEAFF.

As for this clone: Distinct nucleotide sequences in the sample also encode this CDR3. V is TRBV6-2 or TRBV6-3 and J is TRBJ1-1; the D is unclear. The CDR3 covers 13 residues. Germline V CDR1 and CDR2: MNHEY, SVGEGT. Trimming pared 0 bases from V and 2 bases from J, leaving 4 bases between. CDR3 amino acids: CASSYSRNTEAFF. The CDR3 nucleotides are TGTGCCAGCAGTTACTCCAGAAACACTGAAGCTTTCTTT.

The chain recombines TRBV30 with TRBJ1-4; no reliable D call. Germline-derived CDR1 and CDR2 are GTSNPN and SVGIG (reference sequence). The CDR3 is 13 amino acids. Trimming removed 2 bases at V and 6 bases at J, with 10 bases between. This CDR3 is CAWSSRRDEKLFF. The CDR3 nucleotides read TGTGCCTGGAGTTCCCGGAGGGATGAAAAACTGTTTTTT.

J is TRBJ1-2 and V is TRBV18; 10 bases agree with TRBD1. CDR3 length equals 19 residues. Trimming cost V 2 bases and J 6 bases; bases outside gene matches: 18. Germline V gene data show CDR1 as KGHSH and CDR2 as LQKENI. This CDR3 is CASSPKGGVRTGGLDGYTF. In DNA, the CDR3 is TGTGCCAGCTCACCAAAAGGTGGAGTGAGGACAGGGGGTTTGGATGGCTACACCTTC.

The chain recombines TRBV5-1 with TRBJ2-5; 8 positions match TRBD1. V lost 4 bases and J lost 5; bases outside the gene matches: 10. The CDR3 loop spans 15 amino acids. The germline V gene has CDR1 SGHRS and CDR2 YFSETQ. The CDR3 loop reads CASSPRTGTEETQYF. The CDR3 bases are TGCGCCAGCAGCCCACGGACAGGGACCGAGGAGACCCAGTACTTC.

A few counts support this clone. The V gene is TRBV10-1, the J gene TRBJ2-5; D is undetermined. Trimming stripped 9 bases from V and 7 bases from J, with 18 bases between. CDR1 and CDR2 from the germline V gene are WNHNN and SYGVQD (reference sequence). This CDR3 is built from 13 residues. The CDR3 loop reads CARRSVVRGTQYF. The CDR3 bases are TGCGCCAGAAGATCAGTCGTAAGAGGGACCCAGTACTTC.

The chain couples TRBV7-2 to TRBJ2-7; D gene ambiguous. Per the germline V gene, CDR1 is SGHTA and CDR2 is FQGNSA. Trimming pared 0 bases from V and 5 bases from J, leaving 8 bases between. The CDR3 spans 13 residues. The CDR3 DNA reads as TGTGCCAGCAGCTTAGCGAGGCACAACGAGCAGTACTTC. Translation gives CASSLARHNEQYF.

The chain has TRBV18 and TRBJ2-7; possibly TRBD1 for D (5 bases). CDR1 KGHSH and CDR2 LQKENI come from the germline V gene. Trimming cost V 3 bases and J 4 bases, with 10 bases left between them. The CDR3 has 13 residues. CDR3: CASSPQGHYEQYF. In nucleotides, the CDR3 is TGTGCCAGCTCACCGCAGGGCCATTACGAGCAGTACTTC.

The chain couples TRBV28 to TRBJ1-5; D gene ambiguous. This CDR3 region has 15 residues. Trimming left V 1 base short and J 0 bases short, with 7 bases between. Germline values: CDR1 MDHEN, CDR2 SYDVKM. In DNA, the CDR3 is TGTGCCAGCAGTTTATACGGAGGTAGCAATCAGCCCCAGCATTTT. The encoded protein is CASSLYGGSNQPQHF.

DNA of the CDR3: TGTGCCAGCAGTTACACAGGGAGTGCCACTGAAGCTTTCTTT. Its translation is CASSYTGSATEAFF. The chain is built from TRBV6-2 or TRBV6-3 and TRBJ1-1; a possible D gene is TRBD1 (6 bases). The CDR3 runs 14 residues. Germline V CDR1 and CDR2: MNHEY, SVGEGT. Trimming pared 2 bases from V and 4 bases from J, leaving 11 bases between.

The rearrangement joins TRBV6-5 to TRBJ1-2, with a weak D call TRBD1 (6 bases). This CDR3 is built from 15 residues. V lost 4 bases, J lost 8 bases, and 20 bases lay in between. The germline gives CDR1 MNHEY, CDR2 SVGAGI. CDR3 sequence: CASSFGLGGRRGYTF. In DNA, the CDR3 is TGTGCCAGCAGTTTTGGTTTAGGGGGTCGAAGGGGCTACACCTTC.

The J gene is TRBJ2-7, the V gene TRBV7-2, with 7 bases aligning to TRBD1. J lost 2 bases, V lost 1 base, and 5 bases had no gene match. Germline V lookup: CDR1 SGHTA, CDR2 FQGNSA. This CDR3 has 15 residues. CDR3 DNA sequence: TGTGCCAGCAGCTTAGGCCCGGGACAGCCCTACGAGCAGTACTTC. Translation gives CASSLGPGQPYEQYF.

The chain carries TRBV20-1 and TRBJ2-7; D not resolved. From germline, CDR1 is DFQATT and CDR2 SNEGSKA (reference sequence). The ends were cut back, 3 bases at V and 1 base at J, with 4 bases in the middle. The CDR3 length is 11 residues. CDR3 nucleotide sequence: TGCAGTGCTAGTTCTTCCTACGAGCAGTACTTC. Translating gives CSASSSYEQYF.

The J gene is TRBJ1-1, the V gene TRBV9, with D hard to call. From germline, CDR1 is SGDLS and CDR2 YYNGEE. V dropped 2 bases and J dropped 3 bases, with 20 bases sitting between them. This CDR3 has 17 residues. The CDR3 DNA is TGTGCCAGCAGCGTGGAACTGATGAGAACGGGAGACACTGAAGCTTTCTTT. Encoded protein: CASSVELMRTGDTEAFF.

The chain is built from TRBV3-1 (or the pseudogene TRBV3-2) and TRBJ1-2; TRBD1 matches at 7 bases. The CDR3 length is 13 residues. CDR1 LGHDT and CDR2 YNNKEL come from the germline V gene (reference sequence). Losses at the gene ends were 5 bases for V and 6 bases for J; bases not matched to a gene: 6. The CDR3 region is CASSTFGTDGYTF. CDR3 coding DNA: TGTGCCAGCAGCACCTTTGGGACAGATGGCTACACCTTC.

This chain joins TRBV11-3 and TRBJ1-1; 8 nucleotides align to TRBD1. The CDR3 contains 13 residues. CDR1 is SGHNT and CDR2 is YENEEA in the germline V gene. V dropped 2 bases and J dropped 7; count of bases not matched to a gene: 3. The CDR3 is CASSLLGQGEAFF. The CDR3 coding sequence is TGTGCCAGCAGCTTACTCGGACAGGGTGAAGCTTTCTTT.

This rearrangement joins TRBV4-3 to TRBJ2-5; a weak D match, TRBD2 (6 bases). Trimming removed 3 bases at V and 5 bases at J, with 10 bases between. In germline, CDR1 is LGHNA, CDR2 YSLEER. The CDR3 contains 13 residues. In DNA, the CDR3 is TGCGCCAGCAGCCAGGAGGGTTGGGAGACCCAGTACTTC. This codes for CASSQEGWETQYF.

CDR3 protein: CASSLGTGAEAFF. In DNA form, the CDR3 reads TGTGCCAGCAGCTTAGGGACAGGGGCTGAAGCTTTCTTT. The V gene is TRBV11-3, the J gene TRBJ1-1, with TRBD1 matching 9 bases. The CDR3 sequence is 13 residues long. Trimming at V came to 1 base and at J to 6 bases, leaving 0 bases not matched to a gene. In germline, CDR1 is SGHNT, CDR2 YENEEA.

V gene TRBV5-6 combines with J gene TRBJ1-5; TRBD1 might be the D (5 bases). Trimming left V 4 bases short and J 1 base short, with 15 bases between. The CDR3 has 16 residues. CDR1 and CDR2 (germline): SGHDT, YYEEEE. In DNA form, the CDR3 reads TGTGCCAGCAGCGTATTGGGGGGTGGGAGCAATCAGCCCCAGCATTTT. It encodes CASSVLGGGSNQPQHF.

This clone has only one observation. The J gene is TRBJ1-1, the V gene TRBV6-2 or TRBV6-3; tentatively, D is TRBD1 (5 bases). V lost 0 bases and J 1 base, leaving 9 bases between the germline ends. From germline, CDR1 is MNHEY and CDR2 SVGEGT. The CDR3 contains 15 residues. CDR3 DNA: TGTGCCAGCAGTTACTCTGGCAGGGCGAACACTGAAGCTTTCTTT. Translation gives CASSYSGRANTEAFF.

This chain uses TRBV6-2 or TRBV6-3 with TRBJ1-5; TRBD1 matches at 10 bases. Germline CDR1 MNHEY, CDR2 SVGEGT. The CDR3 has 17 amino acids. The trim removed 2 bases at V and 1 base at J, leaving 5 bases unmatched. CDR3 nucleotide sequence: TGTGCCAGCAGTTACCGGGACAGGGGTTTGAGCAATCAGCCCCAGCATTTT. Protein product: CASSYRDRGLSNQPQHF.

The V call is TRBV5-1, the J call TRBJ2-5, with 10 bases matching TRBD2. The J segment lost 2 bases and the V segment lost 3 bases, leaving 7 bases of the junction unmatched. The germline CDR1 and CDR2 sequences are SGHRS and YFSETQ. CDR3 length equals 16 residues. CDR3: CASSWASGGNQETQYF. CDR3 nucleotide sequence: TGCGCCAGCAGCTGGGCTAGCGGGGGTAATCAAGAGACCCAGTACTTC.

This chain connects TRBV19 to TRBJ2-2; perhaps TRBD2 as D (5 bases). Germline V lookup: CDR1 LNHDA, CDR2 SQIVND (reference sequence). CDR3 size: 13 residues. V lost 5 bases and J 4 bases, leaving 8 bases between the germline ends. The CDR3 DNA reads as TGTGCCAGTAGTGTCCGGGGCACCGGGGAGCTGTTTTTT. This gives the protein CASSVRGTGELFF.

CDR3 loop: CASSLLSGSHFEQFF. The CDR3 DNA is TGTGCCAGCAGTTTACTTAGCGGGAGTCATTTTGAGCAGTTCTTC. The rearrangement links TRBV28 to TRBJ2-1, with 9 bases aligning to TRBD2. After removal of 2 bases from V and 9 bases from J, the junction contained 8 bases not matched to a gene. The CDR3 length is 15 residues. The V gene's germline CDR1 is MDHEN and CDR2 SYDVKM.